These 32 T cell receptor beta chains were sequenced from one sample in a study of CD8 T cells in Susac syndrome. An amount of RNA that ranged from roughly 0.5 to 1 ug was reverse transcribed with random hexamers. One entry per CDR3 protein, called by TCRdb with MiXCR from the immunoSEQ multiplex PCR reads. The sample contains some 130,000 distinct CDR3 sequences, around 75% of which appear only once. The sequenced sample consisted of CD8+ T cells from PBMCs. These receptors were obtained from a human donor with multiple sclerosis.

The CDR3 coding sequence is TGTGCCAGCTCACCGGGACAGTACTCCTACAATGAGCAGTTCTTC. It is translated as CASSPGQYSYNEQFF. The V and J genes are TRBV18 and TRBJ2-1; 7 bases line up with TRBD1. The CDR3 covers 15 residues. With V trimmed by 3 bases and J by 0 bases, 2 bases remained unmatched. Looked up from germline, CDR1 is KGHSH and CDR2 is LQKENI.

This chain uses TRBV12-3 or TRBV12-4 with TRBJ2-5; the match to TRBD2 covers 7 bases. The V and J ends lost 4 bases and 1 base, in that order; junction bases with no gene match: 18. This CDR3 spans 19 amino acids. The DNA for the CDR3 is TGTGCCAGCAGTTCAAACTGGGTTGGTGCAGGGAGGGTCCAAGAGACCCAGTACTTC. Translation: CASSSNWVGAGRVQETQYF.

This clonotype was observed a single time. The genes are TRBV27 and TRBJ1-1; D is uncertain. There are 14 residues in the CDR3. Germline V gives CDR1 MNHEY, CDR2 SMNVEV (reference sequence). V gave up 2 bases and J gave up 1 base, with 8 bases separating them. The chain's CDR3 is CASSLIAGNTEAFF. DNA of the CDR3: TGTGCCAGCAGTTTAATCGCAGGGAACACTGAAGCTTTCTTT.

For the CDR3, the DNA is TGTGCCTGGAGTTCTACAGGGGGCCTTCAGCCCCAGCATTTT. Its protein is CAWSSTGGLQPQHF. This sequence joins TRBV30 and TRBJ1-5; 9 bases are a match to TRBD1. Germline V gene data show CDR1 as GTSNPN and CDR2 as SVGIG (reference sequence). V lost 2 bases, J lost 6 bases, and 5 bases stayed unmatched. This CDR3 has 14 residues.

The CDR3 DNA reads TGCGCCAGCAGCCAAGAAATGGGTAACTATGGCTACACCTTC. Translated: CASSQEMGNYGYTF. The V call is TRBV4-1, the J call TRBJ1-2; unclear D gene. Germline CDR1 is MGHRA and CDR2 is YSYEKL. V lost 0 bases to trimming and J lost 1 base, with 6 bases between them. This CDR3 comprises 14 residues.

The chain uses TRBV7-9 and TRBJ1-2; 8 nucleotides agree with TRBD1. V lost 6 bases, J lost 3 bases, and 9 bases stayed unmatched. Germline CDR1 SEHNR, CDR2 FQNEAQ (reference sequence). The CDR3 has 15 amino acids. The CDR3 sequence: CASSKTGGLDYGYTF. The CDR3 DNA reads as TGTGCCAGCAGTAAAACAGGGGGTTTGGACTATGGCTACACCTTC.

This chain uses TRBV7-9 with TRBJ2-1; D possibly corresponds to TRBD2 (7 bases). V was cut by 11 bases and J by 5 bases, with 16 bases left in between. The CDR3 is 13 residues long. Germline V gene lookup returns CDR1 SEHNR and CDR2 FQNEAQ (reference sequence). CDR3: CAGRGGIHNEQFF. The DNA of the CDR3 is TGTGCCGGAAGGGGGGGTATCCACAATGAGCAGTTCTTC.

This chain connects TRBV6-5 to TRBJ2-1; D perhaps matches TRBD1 (5 bases). CDR3 length equals 14 residues. Trimming pared 5 bases from V and 2 bases from J, leaving 10 bases between. Germline V gene data show CDR1 as MNHEY and CDR2 as SVGAGI. In nucleotides, the CDR3 is TGTGCCAGCAGTAGTGAGGACACCTACAATGAGCAGTTCTTC. Protein sequence: CASSSEDTYNEQFF.

This clonotype appeared once. V gene TRBV21-1 combines with J gene TRBJ2-1; the tabulated D call, TRBD1, remains unverified against the DNA. TRBV21-1 is shown as a pseudogene. CDR3 length: 11 amino acids. In nucleotides, the CDR3 is TGTGCCAGCACCGACGACAGGGAGCAGTTCTTC. Translating it yields CASTDDREQFF.

V is TRBV5-1 and J is TRBJ1-2; 7 positions match TRBD1. CDR3 length equals 13 residues. The junction had 12 bases not matched to a gene; V was cut back by 10 bases and J by 6 bases. Germline assignment: CDR1 SGHRS and CDR2 YFSETQ. Written as DNA, the CDR3 is TGCGCCTCCCGTGGGACAGAAGGAGATGGCTACACCTTC. Translated: CASRGTEGDGYTF.

In its sample, this clonotype was seen a few times. The chain joins TRBV6-2 or TRBV6-3 to TRBJ1-5; D ambiguous. V was trimmed by 2 bases and J by 4 bases, leaving 3 bases between them. This CDR3 spans 12 amino acids. Germline assignment: CDR1 MNHEY and CDR2 SVGEGT. The CDR3 here is CASSYNNQPQHF. CDR3 DNA: TGTGCCAGCAGTTACAATAATCAGCCCCAGCATTTT.

The J gene is TRBJ2-2, the V gene TRBV21-1; the table's TRBD2 call for D was not verified on the DNA. TRBV21-1 is flagged as a pseudogene. This CDR3 is built from 19 residues. CDR3 loop: CASSPPGSLAGGNTGELFF. As DNA, the CDR3 is TGTGCCAGCAGCCCTCCGGGGTCCCTAGCGGGAGGTAACACCGGGGAGCTGTTTTTT.

This chain links TRBV5-5 with TRBJ1-1; the D gene is possibly TRBD1 (5 bases). This CDR3 has 15 amino acids. The germline CDR1 and CDR2 sequences are SGHKS and YYEKEE (reference sequence). V dropped 5 bases and J dropped 8 bases, with 22 bases sitting between them. Written as DNA, the CDR3 is TGTGCCAGCAGACACAACTCAGGGATTGCTTCCGAAGCTTTCTTT. This sequence encodes CASRHNSGIASEAFF.

This clonotype has just a few counts. The chain joins TRBV10-3 to TRBJ2-7; 8 bases match TRBD1. The CDR3 totals 16 residues. Germline values: CDR1 ENHRY, CDR2 SYGVKD. Losses at the gene ends were 6 bases for V and 0 bases for J; bases not matched to a gene: 10. The CDR3 coding sequence is TGTGCCATCAGGGGCGCCGGGACAGGAGACTCCTACGAGCAGTACTTC. Amino acid sequence: CAIRGAGTGDSYEQYF.

The rearrangement links TRBV28 to TRBJ2-1, with 14 nucleotides matching TRBD2. The trim removed 3 bases at V and 8 bases at J, leaving 6 bases unmatched. The CDR3 is 16 amino acids. Per germline, CDR1 MDHEN and CDR2 SYDVKM. This chain's CDR3 is CASSFETSGGAYEQFF. The CDR3 nucleotides are TGTGCCAGCAGTTTTGAGACTAGCGGGGGGGCCTATGAGCAGTTCTTC.

This chain uses TRBV2 with TRBJ1-2, with D possibly TRBD1 on 5 matching bases. The CDR3 contains 12 residues. Per germline, CDR1 SNHLY and CDR2 FYNNEI. V gave up 6 bases and J gave up 10 bases, with 15 bases separating them. The CDR3 coding sequence is TGTGCCAGCAGGGGACGGGGCGTAGACTACACCTTC. This sequence encodes CASRGRGVDYTF.

The count of this clonotype is one. The V and J genes are TRBV24-1 and TRBJ2-1, with unresolved D. Germline CDR1 reads KGHDR; CDR2 reads SFDVKD. This CDR3 region has 10 residues. Trimming removed 10 bases from V and 4 bases from J, with 4 bases in between. The CDR3 is CATEYNEQFF. CDR3 coding DNA: TGTGCCACGGAATACAATGAGCAGTTCTTC.

J is TRBJ2-3 and V is TRBV15, with 8 bases fitting TRBD1. There are 16 residues in the CDR3. The V segment lost 0 bases and the J segment 4 bases; nucleotides outside the gene matches: 6. Germline-derived CDR1 and CDR2 are LNHNV and YYDKDF (reference sequence). CDR3 bases: TGTGCCACCAGCAGAGATAGACAGGGGTTTTCAGATACGCAGTATTTT. It encodes CATSRDRQGFSDTQYF. The full variable domain, completed using reference TRBV15 and TRBJ2-3, is DAMVIQNPRYQVTQFGKPVTLSCSQTLNHNVMYWYQQKSSQAPKLLFHYYDKDFNNEADTPDNFQSRRPNTSFCFLDIRSPGLGDTAMYLCATSRDRQGFSDTQYFGPGTRLTVL.

The chain recombines TRBV6-5 with TRBJ2-1; D may match TRBD1 or TRBD2 (6 bases each). The CDR3 sequence is 16 residues long. The germline gives CDR1 MNHEY, CDR2 SVGAGI. Trimming removed 3 bases from V and 5 bases from J, with 17 bases in between. DNA for the CDR3: TGTGCCAGCAGTTATTTGGGTGGGGGGCTAAACAATGAGCAGTTCTTC. Translated: CASSYLGGGLNNEQFF.

CDR3 sequence (DNA): TGTGCCAGCAGTCCAGGGGGGGGGACAGGGGCAGATACGCAGTATTTT. Translating it yields CASSPGGGTGADTQYF. The chain joins TRBV27 to TRBJ2-3, with 10 positions matching TRBD1. CDR3 length: 16 amino acids. From germline, CDR1 is MNHEY and CDR2 SMNVEV (reference sequence). The V and J ends lost 5 bases and 4 bases, in that order; junction bases with no gene match: 9.

This clonotype was counted a few times. J is TRBJ2-7 and V is TRBV2; 8 bases line up with TRBD1. The CDR3 spans 16 residues. Germline CDR1 reads SNHLY; CDR2 reads FYNNEI. Losses at the gene ends were 4 bases for V and 1 base for J; bases not matched to a gene: 9. The CDR3 loop reads CASSGDRDRSSYEQYF. CDR3 nucleotide sequence: TGTGCCAGCAGTGGAGACCGGGACAGGAGTTCCTACGAGCAGTACTTC. The full variable domain, in which reference TRBV2 and TRBJ2-7 provide the parts outside the CDR3, is EPEVTQTPSHQVTQMGQEVILRCVPISNHLYFYWYRQILGQKVEFLVSFYNNEISEKSEIFDDQFSVERPDGSNFTLKIRSTKLEDSAMYFCASSGDRDRSSYEQYFGPGTRLTVT.

This rearrangement joins TRBV4-1 to TRBJ2-7; 7 nucleotides line up with TRBD1. This CDR3 region has 15 residues. The V gene's germline CDR1 is MGHRA and CDR2 YSYEKL. V trimming: 1 base; J trimming: 3 bases; junction bases outside the gene matches: 6. This chain's CDR3 is CASSQGDRSNYEQYF. The DNA for the CDR3 is TGCGCCAGCAGCCAAGGGGACAGAAGTAACTACGAGCAGTACTTC.

The CDR3 is CASTDVPFLYSNQPQHF. The CDR3 coding sequence is TGTGCCAGCACGGACGTTCCATTCCTTTATAGCAATCAGCCCCAGCATTTT. V and J are TRBV19 and TRBJ1-5, with D unclear. V was pared by 9 bases and J by 0 bases, with 21 bases between. CDR3 size: 17 residues. CDR1 LNHDA and CDR2 SQIVND come from the germline V gene (reference sequence). Combining the CDR3 with reference TRBV19 and TRBJ1-5 gives the whole variable domain DGGITQSPKYLFRKEGQNVTLSCEQNLNHDAMYWYRQDPGQGLRLIYYSQIVNDFQKGDIAEGYSVSREKKESFPLTVTSAQKNPTAFYLCASTDVPFLYSNQPQHFGDGTRLSIL.

The chain employs TRBV19 and TRBJ1-6; D call uncertain. Trimming took off 7 bases at V and 0 bases at J, with 10 bases between the two ends. The CDR3 contains 15 residues. The germline V gene encodes CDR1 LNHDA and CDR2 SQIVND (reference sequence). Written as DNA, the CDR3 is TGTGCCAGTACCCGCCTGGGCTCCTATAATTCACCCCTCCACTTT. This gives the protein CASTRLGSYNSPLHF. The whole variable domain, remainder taken from reference TRBV19 and TRBJ1-6, is DGGITQSPKYLFRKEGQNVTLSCEQNLNHDAMYWYRQDPGQGLRLIYYSQIVNDFQKGDIAEGYSVSREKKESFPLTVTSAQKNPTAFYLCASTRLGSYNSPLHFGNGTRLTVT.

This chain links TRBV30 with TRBJ2-1; TRBD1 is a possible D gene (6 bases). The CDR3 runs 14 residues. Germline V gene data show CDR1 as GTSNPN and CDR2 as SVGIG (reference sequence). Trimming cost V 3 bases and J 2 bases, with 11 bases left between them. CDR3 in DNA: TGTGCCTGGAGGTTAGGGGGACCCTACAATGAGCAGTTCTTC. It encodes CAWRLGGPYNEQFF.

This clonotype was found a few times. The rearrangement joins TRBV7-2 to TRBJ2-7; 11 nucleotides agree with TRBD1. V was pared by 4 bases and J by 6 bases, with 8 bases of the junction left unmatched. Germline-derived CDR1 and CDR2 are SGHTA and FQGNSA. The CDR3 is made up of 15 amino acids. CDR3 coding DNA: TGTGCCAGCAGCTCCTTCGGGACAGGGGGTTCCGAGCAGTACTTC. It yields the protein CASSSFGTGGSEQYF.

This clonotype was observed a few times. The chain is built from TRBV5-6 and TRBJ2-1; 12 nucleotides agree with TRBD2. This CDR3 is built from 15 residues. Germline-derived CDR1 and CDR2 are SGHDT and YYEEEE. The V gene end was trimmed by 4 bases and the J gene end by 9 bases; junction bases not matched to a gene: 8. The CDR3 sequence: CASSPLAGGPGEQFF. The CDR3 DNA reads TGTGCCAGCAGCCCGCTAGCGGGGGGGCCTGGTGAGCAGTTCTTC. The full variable domain, in which reference TRBV5-6 and TRBJ2-1 provide the parts outside the CDR3, is DAGVTQSPTHLIKTRGQQVTLRCSPKSGHDTVSWYQQALGQGPQFIFQYYEEEERQRGNFPDRFSGHQFPNYSSELNVNALLLGDSALYLCASSPLAGGPGEQFFGPGTRLTVL.

This chain links TRBV7-9 with TRBJ1-4; D may be TRBD1 (6 bases). The CDR3 is 14 residues long. The germline V and J ends were trimmed by 5 bases and 7 bases, with 14 bases remaining between them. In germline, CDR1 is SEHNR, CDR2 FQNEAQ (reference sequence). CDR3 amino acids: CASSPGRRGEKLFF. The DNA of the CDR3 is TGTGCCAGCAGCCCCGGGCGCAGGGGTGAAAAACTGTTTTTT. The full variable domain, in which reference TRBV7-9 and TRBJ1-4 provide the parts outside the CDR3, is DTGVSQNPRHKITKRGQNVTFRCDPISEHNRLYWYRQTLGQGPEFLTYFQNEAQLEKSRLLSDRFSAERPKGSFSTLEIQRTEQGDSAMYLCASSPGRRGEKLFFGSGTQLSVL.

V and J are TRBV29-1 and TRBJ1-2; TRBD1 matches at 7 bases. Trimming took 1 base from V and 4 from J; bases not matched to a gene: 3. Germline V gives CDR1 SQVTM, CDR2 ANQGSEA. The CDR3 is 13 amino acids. In nucleotides, the CDR3 is TGCAGCGTTGAAGGCGGGACAGCCTATGGCTACACCTTC. This sequence encodes CSVEGGTAYGYTF.

The J gene is TRBJ2-1, the V gene TRBV4-2; D not resolved. The CDR3 extends over 16 amino acids. V gave up 0 bases and J gave up 10 bases, with 19 bases separating them. CDR1 is LGHNA and CDR2 is YNFKEQ in the germline V gene. The CDR3 is CASSQDSPGSRIEQFF. The DNA of the CDR3 is TGTGCCAGCAGCCAAGATTCTCCTGGATCGCGGATAGAGCAGTTCTTC.

The chain employs TRBV5-1 and TRBJ2-7, with D possibly matching TRBD2 (5 bases). V dropped 0 bases and J dropped 6 bases, with 10 bases sitting between them. The germline gives CDR1 SGHRS, CDR2 YFSETQ. The CDR3 sequence is 13 residues long. CDR3 bases: TGCGCCAGCAGCTTGGGAGGGTTGGGCGAGCAGTACTTC. As protein: CASSLGGLGEQYF.

The rearrangement links TRBV5-1 to TRBJ2-7; 9 bases map to TRBD1. Germline CDR1 SGHRS, CDR2 YFSETQ. CDR3 length: 14 residues. The trim removed 4 bases at V and 3 bases at J, leaving 5 bases unmatched. DNA of the CDR3: TGCGCCAGCAGCCCGGGACAGGGATTCTACGAGCAGTACTTC. This translates into CASSPGQGFYEQYF.